A selection of T cell receptor beta chains follows, all from one sample in a study of blood T cell repertoires in COVID-19. Measured with immunoSEQ multiplex PCR; TCRdb has only the in-frame clones, and not every one. In the table there are 25,000 to 40,000 clones, 85% to 90% of which are singletons. The material sequenced was peripheral blood. These receptors came from a human donor with active COVID-19. The donor label of this sample is uncertain. Both conserved end residues are part of each CDR3. A D gene is named only where the DNA matches it firmly. The size entry is marked missing in some rows and otherwise reads once, few, many or a size class.

V gene,J gene,clone size,D gene,CDR3 DNA,CDR3 protein
TRBV12-3/TRBV12-4,TRBJ1-2,-,-,TGTGCCAGCAGTTCCGGACTCGGGGGCTACACCTTC,CASSSGLGGYTF
TRBV24-1,TRBJ2-2,-,-,TGTGCCACCAGTGACTCCCGTACACGAACCGGGGAGCTGTTTTTT,CATSDSRTRTGELFF
TRBV6-4,TRBJ2-1,-,TRBD1,TGTGCCAGCAGTGATACGAGGACAGGGGGCAATGAGCAGTTCTTC,CASSDTRTGGNEQFF
TRBV7-2,TRBJ2-3,-,TRBD1,TGTGCCAGCAGCCGGACAGGGTTAGGAGATACGCAGTATTTT,CASSRTGLGDTQYF
TRBV7-2,TRBJ1-6,-,-,TGTGCCAGCAGCTTAGTTGGGCAGGCAGTGTCACCCCTCCACTTT,CASSLVGQAVSPLHF
TRBV7-8,TRBJ2-3,-,-,TGTGCCAGCAGCTTAGTCGCAGGGGAAGATACGCAGTATTTT,CASSLVAGEDTQYF
TRBV5-1,TRBJ1-2,-,TRBD1,TGCGCCAGCAGCCCGGGGACAGGCGGGGTACTCTTTGGCTACACCTTC,CASSPGTGGVLFGYTF
TRBV7-3,TRBJ2-3,-,-,TGTGCCAGCAGCCCCCGGGGAGGAGAAAGCGCAGATACGCAGTATTTT,CASSPRGGESADTQYF
TRBV7-9,TRBJ1-4,-,-,TGTGCCAGCAGCATACTGAGCAGGGGCAGTGAAAAACTGTTTTTT,CASSILSRGSEKLFF
TRBV6-4,TRBJ1-1,once,-,TGTGCCAGCTCCAGGGAGGAGGGCACTGAAGCTTTCTTT,CASSREEGTEAFF
TRBV14,TRBJ1-1,-,-,TGTGCCAGCAGCCGAGACCCGTACACTGAAGCTTTCTTT,CASSRDPYTEAFF
TRBV5-8,TRBJ1-6,-,TRBD1,TGTGCCAGCAGCCTAAACAGGGGACAGACGAAGTCACCCCTCCACTTT,CASSLNRGQTKSPLHF
TRBV19,TRBJ1-3,-,TRBD1,TGTGCCAGTAGTCCGGGACAGGGGGTAGGAGGAAACACCATATATTTT,CASSPGQGVGGNTIYF
TRBV19,TRBJ2-3,once,-,TGTGCCAGTAGTGCGGCGGCAGATACGCAGTATTTT,CASSAAADTQYF
TRBV6-6,TRBJ2-7,-,-,TGTGCCAGCAGTAAAGACAACTACGAGCAGTACTTC,CASSKDNYEQYF
TRBV4-3,TRBJ1-2,-,TRBD1,TGCGCCAGCAGCCAGGGGACAGGGGGCCGACCTAACTATGGCTACACCTTC,CASSQGTGGRPNYGYTF
TRBV7-2,TRBJ2-5,-,TRBD2,TGTGCCAGCGGGATTCGGACTAGCGGTGGGAAAGAGACCCAGTACTTC,CASGIRTSGGKETQYF
TRBV2,TRBJ1-2,-,TRBD1,TGTGCCAGCAGTCGACAGGGTACCTATGGCTACACCTTC,CASSRQGTYGYTF
TRBV7-3,TRBJ2-1,-,TRBD2,TGTGCCAGCAGCTTTACGGCGGGGGGTCTCAATGAGCAGTTCTTC,CASSFTAGGLNEQFF
TRBV18,TRBJ1-1,-,TRBD1,TGTGCCAGCTCTCCGGGACAGGGGGTAAACACTGAAGCTTTCTTT,CASSPGQGVNTEAFF
TRBV9,TRBJ2-1,-,TRBD2,TGTGCCAGCAGCGAGACTAGCGGGGGGAATGAGCAGTTCTTC,CASSETSGGNEQFF
TRBV5-6,TRBJ1-2,-,TRBD1,TGTGCCAGCAGCCTACAGGGGGCGAACTATGGCTACACCTTC,CASSLQGANYGYTF
TRBV7-8,TRBJ2-1,-,-,TGTGCCAGCAGCTCCGCTTGGTTGCGGAGCCCCGACAATGAGCAGTTCTTC,CASSSAWLRSPDNEQFF
TRBV7-2,TRBJ2-2,once,-,TGTGCCAGCAGACAACGGGACACTAACACCGGGGAGCTGTTTTTT,CASRQRDTNTGELFF
TRBV27,TRBJ2-3,-,TRBD1,TGTGCCAGCCGCTCACTAGGGCCGGGACAGGGGCTAACTGTGCAGTATTTT,CASRSLGPGQGLTVQYF
TRBV3-1/TRBV3-2,TRBJ2-1,once,-,TGTGCCAGCAGCCAAGGGGCGACTAGGAATGAGCAGTTCTTC,CASSQGATRNEQFF
TRBV12-3/TRBV12-4,TRBJ1-5,-,TRBD1,TGTGCCAGCAGCGCAGGGGGCGGTCAGCCCCAGCATTTT,CASSAGGGQPQHF
TRBV7-3,TRBJ2-3,-,-,TGTGCCAGCAGCTTAGCGGGCCCGACAGATACGCAGTATTTT,CASSLAGPTDTQYF
TRBV19,TRBJ2-6,-,TRBD1,TGTGCCAGCAGGACAGGGGGTGGGGCCAACGTCCTGACTTTC,CASRTGGGANVLTF
TRBV11-2,TRBJ2-7,-,-,TGTGCCAGCAGCTTCGGTGCAGGGTCAACCTACGAGCAGTACTTC,CASSFGAGSTYEQYF
TRBV4-1,TRBJ1-4,-,-,TGCGCCAGCAGCCCAGGACCAAGGGGGGGTAATGAAAAACTGTTTTTT,CASSPGPRGGNEKLFF
TRBV3-1/TRBV3-2,TRBJ2-1,-,-,TGTGCCAGCAGCCTTCTCGCGGGGAAATACAATGAGCAGTTCTTC,CASSLLAGKYNEQFF
TRBV15,TRBJ2-7,-,TRBD1,TGTGCCACCAGCAGAGAAAGGACAGGGTTGAAGAGTTCCTACGAGCAGTACTTC,CATSRERTGLKSSYEQYF
TRBV19,TRBJ1-1,-,-,TGTGCCAGTTCGAGGCAGGGGAACACTGAAGCTTTCTTT,CASSRQGNTEAFF
TRBV4-1,TRBJ1-5,-,TRBD1,TGCGCCAGCAGCCAGTGGGGACAGGGGGGTCAGCCCCAGCATTTT,CASSQWGQGGQPQHF
TRBV5-1,TRBJ1-1,-,-,TGCGCCAGCAGCTTTAATGTGAGGGAGACAGGTAAAGCTTTCTTT,CASSFNVRETGKAFF
TRBV25-1,TRBJ2-1,-,-,TGTGCCAGCAGAGGGGGATGGGGGCGGAATGAGCAGTTCTTC,CASRGGWGRNEQFF
TRBV9,TRBJ2-1,-,TRBD1,TGTGCCAGCAGCGCACCTTACCGGGACAGGACTTCCAATGAGCAGTTCTTC,CASSAPYRDRTSNEQFF
TRBV5-1,TRBJ2-7,-,-,TGCGCCAGCAGCTTGGAACAGTCCTACGAGCAGTACTTC,CASSLEQSYEQYF
TRBV7-2,TRBJ1-2,-,TRBD1,TGTGCCAGCAGCTTAGACCGGACAGGCGGCCTTAGGTATGGCTACACCTTC,CASSLDRTGGLRYGYTF
TRBV28,TRBJ2-4,-,TRBD1,TGTGCCAGCAGTTCCGAGGGACAGCCTAGGGTAGGCATTCAGTACTTC,CASSSEGQPRVGIQYF
TRBV7-3,TRBJ2-1,-,-,TGTGCCAGCAGCTTAATTCCTAGCCCCACCAATGAGCAGTTCTTC,CASSLIPSPTNEQFF